The source of this TCR beta chain is a study of cytomegalovirus exposure and HLA in healthy donors. On this clone: As yet, its antigen is unknown.

Only in-frame clones appear in the TCRdb table, and some are missing; sequencing was by immunoSEQ multiplex PCR. The table has 95,000 to 150,000 clones, approximately 88% seen once. The CDR3 sequence is 15 residues long. V was cut by 0 bases and J by 4 bases, with 13 bases left in between. CDR1 is MGHRA and CDR2 is YSYEKL in the germline V gene. The study, taken as a whole, reports: Cytomegalovirus-associated TCR beta chains were listed, numbering 150 to 200. CMV antigen specificity was confirmed in vitro for three CMV-associated chains.

The sequenced material came from PBMCs. The origin of this receptor is a woman between 18 and 29 years old in good health and CMV-seronegative. The genes are TRBV4-1 and TRBJ2-7, with TRBD2 as a possible D gene (6 bases). CDR3 DNA: TGCGCCAGCAGCCAAGAGGCGGGAACGGCGTACGAGCAGTACTTC. Translation gives CASSQEAGTAYEQYF.